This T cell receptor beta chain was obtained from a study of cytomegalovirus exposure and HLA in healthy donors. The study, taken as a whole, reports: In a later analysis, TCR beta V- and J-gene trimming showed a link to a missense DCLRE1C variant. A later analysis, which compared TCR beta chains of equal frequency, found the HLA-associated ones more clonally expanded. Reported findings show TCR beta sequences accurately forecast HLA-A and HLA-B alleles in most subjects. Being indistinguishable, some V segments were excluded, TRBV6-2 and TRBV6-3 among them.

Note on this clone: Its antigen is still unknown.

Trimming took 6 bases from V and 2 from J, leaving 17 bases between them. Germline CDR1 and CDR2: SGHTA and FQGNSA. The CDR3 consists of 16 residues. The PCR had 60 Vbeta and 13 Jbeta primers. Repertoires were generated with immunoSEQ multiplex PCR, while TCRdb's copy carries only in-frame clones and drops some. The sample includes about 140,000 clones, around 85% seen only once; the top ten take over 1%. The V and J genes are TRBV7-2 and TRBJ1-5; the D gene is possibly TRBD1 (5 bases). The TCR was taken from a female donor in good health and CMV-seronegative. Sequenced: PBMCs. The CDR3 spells CASRDPGLGGNQPQHF. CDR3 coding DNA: TGTGCCAGCAGGGACCCAGGGCTTGGAGGCAATCAGCCCCAGCATTTT.